This T cell receptor (beta chain) comes out of a study of CD8 T cells in ankylosing spondylitis. Findings and limits, study-wide: Clones linked to disease were reported to show significant enrichment in matched ankylosing spondylitis synovial fluid. Clones linked to disease, bearing a CD8+ phenotype, were relatively rare in peripheral blood. Ankylosing spondylitis blood appeared to be characterized by a TCR beta motif of 7 to 9 highly homologous variants. Prior literature has documented some motif variants in synovial fluid and blood from reactive arthritis.

The CDR3 is made up of 14 amino acids. V lost 6 bases, J lost 10 bases, and 10 bases stayed unmatched. In making TCR beta libraries, quantitative 5'-RACE with molecular barcodes was used. MiXCR, run by TCRdb on the 5' RACE reads, gives a single entry per CDR3 protein. The sample has some 840,000 distinct CDR3 sequences, approximately 10% seen once. In its sample, this clonotype was seen many times. Its antigen is currently unknown. The chain employs TRBV12-3 or TRBV12-4 and TRBJ2-1; TRBD2 matches 9 bases. Sequenced sample: blood, either unsorted or a sorted T cell fraction (not recorded which). This clonotype originated in a male donor with ankylosing spondylitis. The DNA for the CDR3 is TGTGCCAGCAGCCAACCGAGGCGGGAGGGGGAGCAGTTCTTC. It specifies CASSQPRREGEQFF.